This TCR beta chain was sequenced during a study of cytomegalovirus exposure and HLA in healthy donors. PCR was performed using 60 Vbeta and 13 Jbeta primers. TCRdb's table, derived via immunoSEQ multiplex PCR, lists solely in-frame clones and lacks some. In all, the sample yields 100,000 to 150,000 clones. Of note for this clone: What it recognizes is unknown.

Study-wide points: Per a later analysis, about 15,000 TCR beta sequences showed association with HLA alleles at 0.05 false discovery rate. Donors belonging to an Asian-associated ancestry cluster reportedly showed fewer N-insertions in productive TCRs than the roughly 670-donor mean, according to what a later analysis found.

The CDR3 has 15 residues. With V trimmed by 8 bases and J by 7 bases, 11 bases remained unmatched. The germline V gene encodes CDR1 SEHNR and CDR2 FQNEAQ (reference sequence). The clonotype originates from a man younger than 35 in good health and CMV-seronegative. The V and J genes are TRBV7-9 and TRBJ2-2, with 9 nucleotides matching TRBD1. The sequencing sample was made of PBMCs. The chain's CDR3 is CASRGQGKVNGELFF. The CDR3 DNA reads TGTGCCAGCCGAGGACAGGGGAAGGTCAACGGGGAGCTGTTTTTT.